This entry is about one T cell receptor beta chain. Antigen: not known. These data are taken from a study of T cell responses to AZD1222 COVID-19 vaccine. This table comes from immunoSEQ multiplex PCR, and its TCRdb copy is limited to in-frame clones, with some not included. The sample has 250,000 to 300,000 clones, around 93% seen once. This CDR3 spans 15 amino acids. V lost 0 bases to trimming and J lost 5 bases, with 15 bases between them. The V gene's germline CDR1 is SGDLS and CDR2 YYNGEE. Points from the study as a whole: Once two AZD1222 doses were given, Spike-specific TCR breadth and depth went up.

The sample in question was peripheral blood, obtained 28 days after the second AZD1222 dose. This receptor was obtained from an adult who received the AZD1222 COVID-19 vaccine. The rearrangement joins TRBV9 to TRBJ2-7; no definite D call. The CDR3, as DNA: TGTGCCAGCAGCGTAGGGTGGGGAAGGAAGGACGAGCAGTACTTC. Its translation: CASSVGWGRKDEQYF. Using reference TRBV9 and TRBJ2-7 for the parts outside the CDR3, the full variable domain is DSGVTQTPKHLITATGQRVTLRCSPRSGDLSVYWYQQSLDQGLQFLIQYYNGEERAKGNILERFSAQQFPDLHSELNLSSLELGDSALYFCASSVGWGRKDEQYFGPGTRLTVT.